Given below is one T cell receptor (beta chain) in context. The CDR3 has 14 residues. Trimming took 3 bases from V and 2 from J, leaving 7 bases between them. CDR1 is MGHRA, CDR2 YSYEKL, per germline. Clones were sequenced by immunoSEQ multiplex PCR, and TCRdb holds only the in-frame ones, with some missing. The data contain fewer than 100,000 clones, around 84% of them singletons. The data stem from a study of T cell responses to AZD1222 COVID-19 vaccine. The chain combines TRBV4-1 with TRBJ2-2; D is possibly TRBD1 (5 bases). The sequenced sample was peripheral blood, obtained on day 0 of AZD1222 vaccination. The receptor's source is an adult in good health. This CDR3 reads CASSQGPNTGELFF. For the CDR3, the DNA is TGCGCCAGCAGCCAGGGGCCAAACACCGGGGAGCTGTTTTTT.